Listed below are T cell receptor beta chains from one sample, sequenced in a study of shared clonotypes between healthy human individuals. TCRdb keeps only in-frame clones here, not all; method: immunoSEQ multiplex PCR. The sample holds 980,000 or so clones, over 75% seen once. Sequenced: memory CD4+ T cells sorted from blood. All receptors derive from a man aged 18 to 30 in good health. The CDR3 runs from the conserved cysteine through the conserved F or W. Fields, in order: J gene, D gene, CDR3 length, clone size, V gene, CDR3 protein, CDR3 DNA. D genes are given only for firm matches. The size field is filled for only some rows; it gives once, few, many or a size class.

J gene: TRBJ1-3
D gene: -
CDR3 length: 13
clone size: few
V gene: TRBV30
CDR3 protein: CAWNVGPGNTIYF
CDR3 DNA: TGTGCCTGGAACGTGGGACCTGGAAACACCATATATTTT

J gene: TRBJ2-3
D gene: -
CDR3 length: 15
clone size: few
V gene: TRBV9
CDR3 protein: CASSGAFRGTDTQYF
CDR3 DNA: TGTGCCAGCAGCGGGGCCTTCCGTGGCACAGATACGCAGTATTTT

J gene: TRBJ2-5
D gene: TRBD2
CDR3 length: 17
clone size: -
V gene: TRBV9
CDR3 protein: CASSVGLLAGNQETQYF
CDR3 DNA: TGTGCCAGCAGCGTAGGTCTACTAGCGGGGAATCAAGAGACCCAGTACTTC

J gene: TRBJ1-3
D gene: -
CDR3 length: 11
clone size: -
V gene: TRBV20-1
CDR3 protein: CSAQDGNTIYF
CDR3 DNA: TGCAGTGCTCAGGATGGAAACACCATATATTTT

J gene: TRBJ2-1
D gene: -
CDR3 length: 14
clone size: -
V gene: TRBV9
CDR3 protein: CASSVDPTGREQFF
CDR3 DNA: TGTGCCAGCAGCGTAGATCCCACGGGCAGGGAGCAGTTCTTC

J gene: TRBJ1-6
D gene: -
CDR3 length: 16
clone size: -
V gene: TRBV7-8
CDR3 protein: CASSLALGDSSSPLHF
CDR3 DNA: TGTGCCAGCAGCTTAGCTTTGGGGGATAGCAGTTCACCCCTCCACTTT

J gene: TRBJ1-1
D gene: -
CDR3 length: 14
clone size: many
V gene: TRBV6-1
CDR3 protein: CASSDNTGTAEAFF
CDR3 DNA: TGTGCCAGCAGCGATAATACAGGGACCGCTGAAGCTTTCTTT

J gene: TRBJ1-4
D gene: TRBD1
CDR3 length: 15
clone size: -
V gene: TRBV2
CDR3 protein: CASRETGTGNEKLFF
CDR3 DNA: TGTGCCAGCAGGGAAACCGGGACAGGGAATGAAAAACTGTTTTTT

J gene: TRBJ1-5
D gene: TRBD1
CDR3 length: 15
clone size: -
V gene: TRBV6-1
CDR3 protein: CASSIRQGGDQPQHF
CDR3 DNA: TGTGCCAGCAGTATTCGACAGGGGGGGGATCAGCCCCAGCATTTT

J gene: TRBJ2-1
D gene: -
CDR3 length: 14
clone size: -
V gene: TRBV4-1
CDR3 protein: CASSTAPTYNEQFF
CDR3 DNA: TGCGCCAGCTCCACAGCCCCCACCTACAATGAGCAGTTCTTC

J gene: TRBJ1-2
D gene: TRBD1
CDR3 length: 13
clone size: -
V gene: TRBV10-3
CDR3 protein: CAISAGTAYGYTF
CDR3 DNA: TGTGCCATCAGCGCCGGGACAGCTTATGGCTACACCTTC

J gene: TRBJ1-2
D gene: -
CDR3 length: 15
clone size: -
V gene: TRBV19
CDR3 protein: CASSDQRSGNYGYTF
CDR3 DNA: TGTGCCAGTAGTGACCAGCGAAGCGGGAACTATGGCTACACCTTC

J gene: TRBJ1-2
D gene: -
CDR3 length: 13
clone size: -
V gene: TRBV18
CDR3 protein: CASSPGSNYGYTF
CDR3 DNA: TGTGCCAGCTCACCAGGGTCCAACTATGGCTACACCTTC

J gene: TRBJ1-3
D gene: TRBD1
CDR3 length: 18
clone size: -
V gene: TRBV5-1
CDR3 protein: CASSSKTGQGIGGNTIYF
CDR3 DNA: TGCGCCAGCAGCTCGAAAACCGGACAGGGGATCGGGGGAAACACCATATATTTT

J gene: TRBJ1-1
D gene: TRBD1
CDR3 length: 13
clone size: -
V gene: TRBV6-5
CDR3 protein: CASKKTGKTEAFF
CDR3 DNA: TGTGCCAGCAAAAAGACAGGGAAAACTGAAGCTTTCTTT

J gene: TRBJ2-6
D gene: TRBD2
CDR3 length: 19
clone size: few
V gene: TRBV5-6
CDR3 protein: CASSPTRGGQASGANVLTF
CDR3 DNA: TGTGCCAGCAGCCCAACCCGGGGGGGCCAAGCCTCTGGGGCCAACGTCCTGACTTTC

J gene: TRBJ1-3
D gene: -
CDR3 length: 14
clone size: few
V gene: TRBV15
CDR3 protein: CATSKGGSGNTIYF
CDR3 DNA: TGTGCCACCAGCAAGGGGGGATCGGGAAACACCATATATTTT

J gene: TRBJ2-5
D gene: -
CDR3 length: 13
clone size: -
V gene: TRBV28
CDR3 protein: CASKKGGRETQYF
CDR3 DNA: TGTGCCAGCAAGAAGGGAGGCCGGGAGACCCAGTACTTC

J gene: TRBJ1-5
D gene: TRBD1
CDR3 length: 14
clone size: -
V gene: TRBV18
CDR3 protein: CASAQGQERQPQHF
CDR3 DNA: TGTGCCAGCGCACAGGGACAGGAACGTCAGCCCCAGCATTTT

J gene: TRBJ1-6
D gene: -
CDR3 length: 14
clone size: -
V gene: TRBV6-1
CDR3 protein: CASTARFYNSPLHF
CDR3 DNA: TGTGCCAGCACCGCACGGTTCTATAATTCACCCCTCCACTTT

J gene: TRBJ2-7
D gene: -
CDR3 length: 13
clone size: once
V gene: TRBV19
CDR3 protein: CASSIELAGEQYF
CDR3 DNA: TGTGCCAGTAGTATTGAACTAGCCGGCGAGCAGTACTTC

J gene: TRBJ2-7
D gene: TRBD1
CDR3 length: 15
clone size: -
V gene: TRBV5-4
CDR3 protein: CASSPRTGEIYEQYF
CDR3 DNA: TGTGCCAGCAGCCCCCGGACAGGGGAAATTTACGAGCAGTACTTC

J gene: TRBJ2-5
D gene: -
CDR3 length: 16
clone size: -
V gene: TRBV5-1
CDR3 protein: CASSLNPVGTEETQYF
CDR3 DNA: TGCGCCAGCAGCTTGAACCCAGTGGGGACGGAAGAGACCCAGTACTTC

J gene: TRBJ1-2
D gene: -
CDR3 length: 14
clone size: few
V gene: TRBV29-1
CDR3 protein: CSVEDQSGFYGYTF
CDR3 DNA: TGCAGCGTTGAAGATCAGTCGGGATTCTATGGCTACACCTTC

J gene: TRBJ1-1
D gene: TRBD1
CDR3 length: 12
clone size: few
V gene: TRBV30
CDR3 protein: CAWGDRNTEAFF
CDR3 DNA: TGTGCCTGGGGGGACAGAAACACTGAAGCTTTCTTT

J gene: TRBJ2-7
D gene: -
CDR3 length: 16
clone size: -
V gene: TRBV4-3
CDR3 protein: CASSQALTGATYEQYF
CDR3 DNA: TGCGCCAGCAGCCAAGCCTTAACGGGGGCAACCTACGAGCAGTACTTC

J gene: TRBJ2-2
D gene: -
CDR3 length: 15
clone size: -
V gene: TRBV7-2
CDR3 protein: CASSDESKNTGELFF
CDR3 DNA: TGTGCCAGCAGCGACGAATCGAAGAACACCGGGGAGCTGTTTTTT

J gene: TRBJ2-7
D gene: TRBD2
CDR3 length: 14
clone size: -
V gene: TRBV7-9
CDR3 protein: CASSHSGAAYEQYF
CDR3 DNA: TGTGCCAGCAGCCATAGCGGGGCTGCCTACGAGCAGTACTTC

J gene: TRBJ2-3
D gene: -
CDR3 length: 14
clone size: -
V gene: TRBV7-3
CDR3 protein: CASSLRGGGGTQYF
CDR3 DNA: TGTGCCAGCAGCTTAAGAGGAGGAGGAGGAACGCAGTATTTT

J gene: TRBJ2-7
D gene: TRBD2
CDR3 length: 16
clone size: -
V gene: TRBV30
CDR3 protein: CAWSVQFVGGPYEQYF
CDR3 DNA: TGTGCCTGGAGTGTACAGTTTGTGGGAGGGCCCTACGAGCAGTACTTC

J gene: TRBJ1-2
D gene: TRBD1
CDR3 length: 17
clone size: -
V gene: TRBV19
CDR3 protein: CASSISAGTGRAYGYTF
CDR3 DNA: TGTGCCAGTAGTATTTCCGCGGGGACAGGGAGGGCCTATGGCTACACCTTC

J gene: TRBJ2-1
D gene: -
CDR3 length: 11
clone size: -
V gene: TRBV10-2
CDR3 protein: CASRANNEQFF
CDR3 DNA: TGCGCCAGCAGAGCCAACAATGAGCAGTTCTTC

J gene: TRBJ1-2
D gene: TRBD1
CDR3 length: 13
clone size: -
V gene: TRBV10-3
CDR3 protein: CAVAPGQVYGYTF
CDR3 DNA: TGTGCCGTCGCGCCGGGACAGGTCTATGGCTACACCTTC

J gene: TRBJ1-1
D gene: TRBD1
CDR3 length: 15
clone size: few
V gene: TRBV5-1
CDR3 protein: CASSLDRVPNTEAFF
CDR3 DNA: TGCGCCAGCAGCCTGGACAGGGTTCCGAACACTGAAGCTTTCTTT

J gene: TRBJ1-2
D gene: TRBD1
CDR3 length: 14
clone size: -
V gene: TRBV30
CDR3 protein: CAWSPGQGNYGYTF
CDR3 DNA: TGTGCCTGGAGCCCGGGACAGGGGAACTATGGCTACACCTTC

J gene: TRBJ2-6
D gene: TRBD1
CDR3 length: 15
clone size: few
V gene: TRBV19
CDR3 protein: CASRQGSSGANVLTF
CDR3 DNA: TGTGCCAGTAGACAGGGGAGCTCTGGGGCCAACGTCCTGACTTTC

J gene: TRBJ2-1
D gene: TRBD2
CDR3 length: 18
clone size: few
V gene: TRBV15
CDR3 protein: CATSSGLGSGVVYNEQFF
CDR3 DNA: TGTGCCACCAGCAGTGGCCTGGGTAGCGGGGTTGTTTACAATGAGCAGTTCTTC

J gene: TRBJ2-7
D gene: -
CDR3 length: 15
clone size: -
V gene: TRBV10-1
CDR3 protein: CASSSGSGSSYEQYF
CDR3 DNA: TGCGCCAGCAGTTCTGGGTCAGGAAGCTCCTACGAGCAGTACTTC

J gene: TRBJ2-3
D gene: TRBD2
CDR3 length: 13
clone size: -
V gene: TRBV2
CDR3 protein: CASRPLAGDTQYF
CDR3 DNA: TGTGCCAGCAGACCCCTAGCGGGAGATACGCAGTATTTT

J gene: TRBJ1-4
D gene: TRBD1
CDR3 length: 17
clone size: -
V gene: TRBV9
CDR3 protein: CASSVGVGGAFGEKLFF
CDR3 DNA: TGTGCCAGCAGCGTAGGAGTAGGGGGCGCCTTCGGAGAAAAACTGTTTTTT

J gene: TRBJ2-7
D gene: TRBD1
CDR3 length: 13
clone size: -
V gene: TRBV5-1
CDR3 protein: CASSWDSNYEQYF
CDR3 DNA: TGCGCCAGCAGCTGGGACAGTAACTACGAGCAGTACTTC

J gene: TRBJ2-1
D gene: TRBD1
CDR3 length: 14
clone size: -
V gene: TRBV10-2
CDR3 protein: CASRGTGAYNEQFF
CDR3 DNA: TGCGCCAGCAGGGGGACAGGGGCCTACAATGAGCAGTTCTTC

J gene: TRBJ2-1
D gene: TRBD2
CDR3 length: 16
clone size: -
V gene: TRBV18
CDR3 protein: CASSPTSGGAGNEQFF
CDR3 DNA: TGTGCCAGCTCACCTACTAGCGGGGGGGCTGGGAATGAGCAGTTCTTC